These T cell receptor beta chains were read from a single sample in a study of shared T cell receptors in the human thymus. Here immunoSEQ multiplex PCR was the method, and the copy in TCRdb shows in-frame clones only, minus some. This sample yields hundreds of thousands of clones, of which 88% are seen a single time; about 0.01% belongs to the top ten. The same data also contributed to another study, on human thymus T cells.

Sequences were obtained from thymocytes. These receptors were taken from a boy under two years old with a congenital heart defect. CDR3s include the opening cysteine and the closing phenylalanine or tryptophan. A D gene is named only where the DNA matches it firmly. Some rows have no size entry. The others give once, few or many, or a class for an expanded clone.

j_call v_call clone_size d_call cdr3_aa cdr3_nt
TRBJ2-3 TRBV27 . . CASSLRQTKGTDTQYF TGTGCCAGCAGTTTACGGCAGACTAAAGGCACAGATACGCAGTATTTT
TRBJ2-7 TRBV30 . TRBD2 CAWRIGSGGYEQYF TGTGCCTGGAGGATCGGTAGCGGGGGATACGAGCAGTACTTC
TRBJ1-2 TRBV6-4 . . CASPSRPGVVF TGTGCCAGCCCCTCGCGTCCGGGTGTTGTCTTC
TRBJ2-3 TRBV27 . TRBD2 CASSPGTSGTDTQYF TGTGCCAGCAGCCCCGGGACTAGCGGCACAGATACGCAGTATTTT
TRBJ2-5 TRBV25-1 once TRBD1 CASSGTGHRETQYF TGTGCCAGCAGCGGGACAGGGCACCGGGAGACCCAGTACTTC
TRBJ2-7 TRBV6-6 . . CASSRPPRKAYEQYF TGTGCCAGCAGCCGCCCCCCGCGGAAGGCCTACGAGCAGTACTTC
TRBJ2-2 TRBV4-1 . . CASSQFSQGPPKESGELFF TGCGCCAGCAGCCAATTCTCTCAGGGTCCCCCTAAGGAGTCCGGGGAGCTGTTTTTT
TRBJ2-5 TRBV28 . TRBD2 CASTIRTSIETQYF TGTGCCAGCACCATCCGGACTAGCATCGAGACCCAGTACTTC
TRBJ2-1 TRBV6-5 . TRBD2 CASSYSKLAEYNEQFF TGTGCCAGCAGTTACTCGAAACTAGCGGAATACAATGAGCAGTTCTTC
TRBJ2-2 TRBV7-9 . TRBD2 CASSTPGEGMENTGELFF TGTGCCAGCAGCACCCCGGGGGAGGGGATGGAGAACACCGGGGAGCTGTTTTTT
TRBJ2-2 TRBV5-6 . TRBD2 CASTLTSPANTGELFF TGTGCCAGCACCTTGACTAGCCCAGCGAACACCGGGGAGCTGTTTTTT
TRBJ2-1 TRBV5-1 . TRBD1 CASSLLDTGVAEQFF TGCGCCAGCAGCCTACTGGATACAGGGGTTGCTGAGCAGTTCTTC
TRBJ2-2 TRBV9 . . CASSGDTGELFF TGTGCCAGCAGCGGAGACACCGGGGAGCTGTTTTTT
TRBJ2-7 TRBV10-3 once TRBD1 CAISASGTGKSYEQYF TGTGCCATCAGTGCGTCCGGGACAGGGAAGTCCTACGAGCAGTACTTC
TRBJ1-3 TRBV14 . . CASSQDHRSTGNTIYF TGTGCCAGCAGCCAAGATCACAGAAGCACTGGAAACACCATATATTTT
TRBJ2-2 TRBV4-1 . . CASSHSLDSNTGELFF TGCGCCAGCAGCCATTCGTTAGATTCGAACACCGGGGAGCTGTTTTTT
TRBJ2-2 TRBV7-9 . . CASSSPGQNTGELFF TGTGCCAGCAGCTCTCCGGGACAGAACACCGGGGAGCTGTTTTTT
TRBJ2-1 TRBV6-6 . TRBD2 CASSTRSGPYNEQFF TGTGCCAGCAGTACCCGTAGCGGGCCCTACAATGAGCAGTTCTTC
TRBJ2-1 TRBV6-6 . . CASSTPGLGSYNEQFF TGTGCCAGCAGTACTCCGGGACTGGGCTCCTACAATGAGCAGTTCTTC
TRBJ2-3 TRBV27 . TRBD1 CASSFRGGESTDTQYF TGTGCCAGCAGTTTTAGAGGGGGCGAAAGCACAGATACGCAGTATTTT
TRBJ2-5 TRBV5-1 . . CASSLSQPPKETQYF TGCGCCAGCAGCTTGTCACAGCCCCCCAAGGAGACCCAGTACTTC
TRBJ2-1 TRBV19 . . CASSTMAQGRVESNEQFF TGTGCCAGTAGTACGATGGCTCAGGGGAGAGTGGAGTCCAATGAGCAGTTCTTC
TRBJ2-5 TRBV5-1 . TRBD2 CASSLDGLGKETQYF TGCGCCAGCAGCTTGGATGGACTAGGGAAGGAGACCCAGTACTTC
TRBJ1-2 TRBV5-6 once TRBD1 CASSLETGAFLSYGYTF TGTGCCAGCAGCTTGGAGACAGGGGCCTTCCTCTCCTATGGCTACACCTTC
TRBJ1-1 TRBV9 . TRBD1 CASSPDRGRSTEAFF TGTGCCAGCAGCCCCGACAGGGGACGGAGCACTGAAGCTTTCTTT
TRBJ2-1 TRBV5-6 . . CASSFLFSYNEQFF TGTGCCAGCAGCTTCCTTTTCTCCTACAATGAGCAGTTCTTC
TRBJ1-1 TRBV19 . . CATIPEGMNTEAFF TGTGCCACCATCCCCGAGGGAATGAACACTGAAGCTTTCTTT
TRBJ2-7 TRBV7-2 . . CASSLVPPDGTSYEQYF TGTGCCAGCAGCTTAGTTCCGCCGGACGGGACAAGCTACGAGCAGTACTTC
TRBJ2-7 TRBV27 . TRBD2 CASRTRTSGGYEQYF TGTGCCAGCAGAACCAGGACTAGCGGGGGCTACGAGCAGTACTTC
TRBJ1-2 TRBV2 once TRBD1 CATNGKGAVGGYTF TGTGCCACCAATGGGAAGGGGGCCGTCGGTGGCTACACCTTC
TRBJ1-1 TRBV11-3 . . CASSARSSGIGNTEAFF TGTGCCAGCAGCGCCCGAAGCTCCGGGATCGGGAACACTGAAGCTTTCTTT